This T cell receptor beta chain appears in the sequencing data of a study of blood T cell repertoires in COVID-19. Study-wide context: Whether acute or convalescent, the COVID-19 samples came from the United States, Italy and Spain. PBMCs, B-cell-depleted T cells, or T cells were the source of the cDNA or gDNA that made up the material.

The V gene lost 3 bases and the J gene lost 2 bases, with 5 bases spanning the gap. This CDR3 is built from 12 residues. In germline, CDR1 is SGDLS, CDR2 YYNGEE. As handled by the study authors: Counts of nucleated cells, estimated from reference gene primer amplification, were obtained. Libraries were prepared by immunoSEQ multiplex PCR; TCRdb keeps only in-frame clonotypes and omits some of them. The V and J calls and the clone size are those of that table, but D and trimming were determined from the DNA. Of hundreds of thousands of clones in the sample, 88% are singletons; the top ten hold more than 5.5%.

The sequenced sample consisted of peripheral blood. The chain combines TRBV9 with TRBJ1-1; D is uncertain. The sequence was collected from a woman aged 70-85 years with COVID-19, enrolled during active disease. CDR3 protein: CASSAFNTEAFF. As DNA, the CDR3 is TGTGCCAGCAGCGCCTTCAACACTGAAGCTTTCTTT. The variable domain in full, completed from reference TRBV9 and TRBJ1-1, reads DSGVTQTPKHLITATGQRVTLRCSPRSGDLSVYWYQQSLDQGLQFLIQYYNGEERAKGNILERFSAQQFPDLHSELNLSSLELGDSALYFCASSAFNTEAFFGQGTRLTVV.